Listed below are T cell receptor beta chains from one sample, sequenced in a study of radiation and T cells in renal cell carcinoma. Some clones are missing from TCRdb's copy, which holds only in-frame ones; the method was immunoSEQ multiplex PCR. The repertoire includes around 99,000 clones, approximately 82% of them detected once, and around 7.9% sits in the top ten. The source material was blood, sampled from a patient whose treatment included radiotherapy and nephrectomy. These receptors were collected from a man aged 55 to 70 with renal cell carcinoma. The CDR3 runs from the conserved cysteine through the conserved F or W. D genes are given only for firm matches. Only some rows state a clone size, as once, few, many or a class for expanded clones.

DNA,CDR3,J,V,size,D
TGTGCCAGCAGCTCGTATTTCGTTCCCGACCCGGACACTGAAGCTTTCTTT,CASSSYFVPDPDTEAFF,TRBJ1-1,TRBV5-6,.,.
TGCAGTCCGGGAGGCCTCTACGAGCAGTACTTC,CSPGGLYEQYF,TRBJ2-7,TRBV20-1,.,TRBD2
TGCGCCAGCAGCCAAGTGGTACCAGGGCCCGGAAACACCATATATTTT,CASSQVVPGPGNTIYF,TRBJ1-3,TRBV4-3,.,.
TGTGCCAGTAGTATAGATCCGCCGGGGGGTTCTCTTTCGAGCAATCAGCCCCAGCATTTT,CASSIDPPGGSLSSNQPQHF,TRBJ1-5,TRBV19,.,.
TGCGCCAGCAGCCCGGGACGTTCGAACACTGAAGCTTTCTTT,CASSPGRSNTEAFF,TRBJ1-1,TRBV5-1,.,.
TGCGCCAGCAGCTTTGATAGAACGGGACAGGCTGGAAACACCATATATTTT,CASSFDRTGQAGNTIYF,TRBJ1-3,TRBV5-1,few,TRBD1
TGCGCCAGCAGCCAGGGACATAGCGGTCCCTACAATGAGCAGTTCTTC,CASSQGHSGPYNEQFF,TRBJ2-1,TRBV4-1,.,.
TGTGCCAGTGGACAGGACTCCTACAATGAGCAGTTCTTC,CASGQDSYNEQFF,TRBJ2-1,TRBV7-3,.,TRBD1
TGCGCCAGCAGCTTGGGTTCCTGGGGAGAGACCCAGTACTTC,CASSLGSWGETQYF,TRBJ2-5,TRBV5-1,.,.
TGTGCCAGCAGTGTGGGGGGAAGGGCCTATGGCTACACCTTC,CASSVGGRAYGYTF,TRBJ1-2,TRBV27,.,.
TGTGCCAGCAGTCTCCGGACAGTGGAAAAACTGTTTTTT,CASSLRTVEKLFF,TRBJ1-4,TRBV27,.,.
TGCGCCAGCAGCTTGGAGGCAGCGGGAAGGTTCAATGAGCAGTTCTTC,CASSLEAAGRFNEQFF,TRBJ2-1,TRBV5-1,.,TRBD2
TGTGCCAGCAGCGGGATGCGCACCGGGGAGCTGTTTTTT,CASSGMRTGELFF,TRBJ2-2,TRBV9,.,.
TGTGCCAGCAGCTTGGATCCGTTGAACACTGAAGCTTTCTTT,CASSLDPLNTEAFF,TRBJ1-1,TRBV5-4,.,.
TGTGCCAGCAGTTACTCGGGAGTGGGTGCCGGGGAGCTGTTTTTT,CASSYSGVGAGELFF,TRBJ2-2,TRBV6-6,.,.